The 11 T cell receptor beta chains given below trace back to one sample, sequenced in a study of blood T cell repertoires in COVID-19. Data came from immunoSEQ multiplex PCR; TCRdb stores just in-frame clones and leaves some out. The repertoire consists of 90,000 or so clones, with approximately 89% occurring once and the leading ten covering approximately 5.5%. Sequenced sample: peripheral blood. These receptors were obtained from a woman aged 80 or older with active COVID-19.

V and J are TRBV18 and TRBJ1-1; 9 bases fit TRBD1. Germline trimming cut 3 bases from V and 6 bases from J; bases unmatched to any gene: 8. CDR1 and CDR2 from the germline V gene are KGHSH and LQKENI. The CDR3 is 15 amino acids. The CDR3 sequence is CASSPRGGQGAEAFF. The CDR3 DNA sequence: TGTGCCAGCTCACCCCGAGGGGGACAGGGAGCTGAAGCTTTCTTT.

In its sample, this clone was seen once. The chain joins TRBV7-9 to TRBJ2-7; 9 bases are a match to TRBD1. Germline trimming cut 3 bases from V and 1 base from J; bases unmatched to any gene: 10. The CDR3 is 17 amino acids. Germline V gene lookup returns CDR1 SEHNR and CDR2 FQNEAQ (reference sequence). This CDR3 reads CASSLFLGTGSSYEQYF. CDR3 bases: TGTGCCAGCAGCTTGTTTCTTGGGACAGGGTCGTCCTACGAGCAGTACTTC. Looking up the rest from reference TRBV7-9 and TRBJ2-7 gives the full variable domain: DTGVSQNPRHKITKRGQNVTFRCDPISEHNRLYWYRQTLGQGPEFLTYFQNEAQLEKSRLLSDRFSAERPKGSFSTLEIQRTEQGDSAMYLCASSLFLGTGSSYEQYFGPGTRLTVT.

This rearrangement joins TRBV5-5 to TRBJ2-3, with D maybe TRBD2 (5 bases). The germline V and J ends were trimmed by 1 base and 5 bases, with 14 bases remaining between them. This CDR3 is 15 amino acids long. The V gene's germline CDR1 is SGHKS and CDR2 YYEKEE (reference sequence). CDR3 sequence reads: CASSLFWRPEDTQYF. As DNA, the CDR3 is TGTGCCAGCAGCTTGTTTTGGAGGCCAGAAGATACGCAGTATTTT.

The rearrangement joins TRBV6-5 to TRBJ1-1; D unresolved. CDR1 MNHEY and CDR2 SVGAGI come from the germline V gene. The CDR3 totals 12 residues. V was pared by 6 bases and J by 3 bases, with 8 bases between. The CDR3 nucleotides read TGTGCCAGCAGCCATGGGCACACTGAAGCTTTCTTT. Translation: CASSHGHTEAFF.

V gene TRBV5-1 combines with J gene TRBJ2-3; weak D call: TRBD2 (6 bases). CDR3 size: 14 residues. CDR1 and CDR2 from the germline V gene are SGHRS and YFSETQ. Trimming left V 6 bases short and J 0 bases short, with 11 bases between. In DNA, the CDR3 is TGCGCCAGCACCCTTGGGAGGAGCACAGATACGCAGTATTTT. It is translated as CASTLGRSTDTQYF.

This chain links TRBV29-1 with TRBJ1-5; no reliable D call. Trimming pared 4 bases from V and 5 bases from J, leaving 9 bases between. Germline assignment: CDR1 SQVTM and CDR2 ANQGSEA. This CDR3 comprises 12 residues. CDR3 nucleotides: TGCAGCGTTGGGCAGAACCATCAGCCCCAGCATTTT. Amino acids: CSVGQNHQPQHF.

The chain uses TRBV7-2 and TRBJ2-5, with 7 bases fitting TRBD1. The CDR3 sequence is 16 residues long. Trimming at V came to 0 bases and at J to 4 bases, leaving 8 bases not matched to a gene. CDR1 and CDR2 (germline): SGHTA, FQGNSA. The CDR3 bases are TGTGCCAGCAGCTTAGCTGGGCAGGGGGTAACAGAGACCCAGTACTTC. Translated, it gives CASSLAGQGVTETQYF.

The rearrangement links TRBV25-1 to TRBJ2-1; 8 nucleotides align to TRBD1. V lost 5 bases, J lost 12 bases, and 9 bases stayed unmatched. CDR1 and CDR2 from the germline V gene are MGHDK and SYGVNS. The CDR3 totals 13 residues. Here the CDR3 reads CASSTRTGLGQFF. The CDR3 coding sequence is TGTGCCAGCAGTACCAGGACAGGGCTGGGGCAGTTCTTC. The entire variable domain, with the rest obtained from reference TRBV25-1 and TRBJ2-1, is as follows: EADIYQTPRYLVIGTGKKITLECSQTMGHDKMYWYQQDPGMELHLIHYSYGVNSTEKGDLSSESTVSRIRTEHFPLTLESARPSHTSQYLCASSTRTGLGQFFGPGTRLTVL.

CDR3 sequence reads: CASSRDRGNTIYF. The CDR3 DNA reads as TGTGCCAGCAGTAGAGACAGGGGAAACACCATATATTTT. This chain uses TRBV28 with TRBJ1-3, with D perhaps matching TRBD1 (6 bases). Germline assignment: CDR1 MDHEN and CDR2 SYDVKM. The V and J ends lost 5 bases and 4 bases respectively, with 9 bases between them. The CDR3 extends over 13 amino acids.

J is TRBJ2-3 and V is TRBV4-3, with 7 positions matching TRBD2. V trimming: 0 bases; J trimming: 4 bases; junction bases outside the gene matches: 7. This CDR3 is 16 amino acids long. Germline V gene sequence: CDR1 LGHNA, CDR2 YSLEER. The CDR3, as DNA: TGCGCCAGCAGCCAAGAACACGGACTAGATTCAGATACGCAGTATTTT. It yields the protein CASSQEHGLDSDTQYF.

V and J are TRBV28 and TRBJ2-3, with D maybe TRBD1 (6 bases). The V and J ends lost 11 bases and 2 bases respectively, with 17 bases between them. The length of the CDR3 is 14 residues. CDR1 and CDR2 (germline): MDHEN, SYDVKM. The CDR3 DNA reads as TGTGCCGGCCAGACGGGACACCCCACAGATACGCAGTATTTT. Amino acids: CAGQTGHPTDTQYF.